The 6 T cell receptor beta chains reported below all come from one sample, sequenced in a study of blood T cell repertoires in COVID-19. Sequencing used immunoSEQ multiplex PCR; TCRdb keeps in-frame clones, though not all of them. Found here are 200,000 to 300,000 clones, almost 85% of them singletons; the top ten hold under 5%. Sequenced input: peripheral blood. These receptors were obtained from a man aged 50-59 years with acute or convalescent COVID-19.

This clone has only one observation. The genes are TRBV10-1 and TRBJ2-3; 8 nucleotides align to TRBD1. The germline gives CDR1 WNHNN, CDR2 SYGVQD (reference sequence). The CDR3 runs 14 residues. Germline trimming cut 2 bases from V and 4 bases from J; bases unmatched to any gene: 2. CDR3 in DNA: TGCGCCAGCAGTGAGGGACAGGGAGCAGATACGCAGTATTTT. The encoded protein is CASSEGQGADTQYF.

The chain recombines TRBV5-1 with TRBJ2-2; maybe TRBD1 (6 bases). The V gene lost 4 bases and the J gene lost 7 bases, with 23 bases spanning the gap. Germline V gives CDR1 SGHRS, CDR2 YFSETQ. The CDR3 is 17 residues long. CDR3 sequence (DNA): TGCGCCAGCAGCCCACGCCCGCAGGGGCCGGGGAACGGGGAGCTGTTTTTT. Amino acids: CASSPRPQGPGNGELFF.

This chain connects TRBV6-5 to TRBJ1-3; TRBD1 aligns across 7 bases. This CDR3 is 14 amino acids long. CDR1 and CDR2 from the germline V gene are MNHEY and SVGAGI. V trimming: 4 bases; J trimming: 0 bases; junction bases outside the gene matches: 0. The CDR3 reads CASSWTGSGNTIYF. The CDR3 DNA is TGTGCCAGCAGTTGGACAGGCTCTGGAAACACCATATATTTT.

The chain joins TRBV10-3 to TRBJ2-3, with D possibly matching TRBD1 (8 bases). The CDR3 has 13 residues. The germline gives CDR1 ENHRY, CDR2 SYGVKD. Deletions cut 7 bases from V and 4 bases from J, with 12 bases between. The CDR3 reads CAINRGGPDTQYF. The CDR3 region has the DNA TGTGCCATCAACAGGGGGGGCCCAGATACGCAGTATTTT.

V gene TRBV29-1 combines with J gene TRBJ2-5; weak D call: TRBD2 (6 bases). Germline V gene sequence: CDR1 SQVTM, CDR2 ANQGSEA. Trimming shortened V by 5 bases and J by 1 base, and 11 bases separated the two germline ends. This CDR3 contains 13 residues. CDR3 bases: TGCAGCGTTAGGCGGAGGGTCCAAGAGACCCAGTACTTC. Protein sequence: CSVRRRVQETQYF.

The rearrangement uses TRBV15 and TRBJ2-7, with D tentatively TRBD2 (5 bases). This CDR3 comprises 12 residues. V lost 4 bases and J lost 7, with 11 bases in between. Per the germline V gene, CDR1 is LNHNV and CDR2 is YYDKDF (reference sequence). The CDR3 DNA follows: TGTGCCACCAGCAAAAGGGAGACAGAGCAGTACTTC. Protein product: CATSKRETEQYF. Full variable domain (rest looked up from reference TRBV15 and TRBJ2-7): DAMVIQNPRYQVTQFGKPVTLSCSQTLNHNVMYWYQQKSSQAPKLLFHYYDKDFNNEADTPDNFQSRRPNTSFCFLDIRSPGLGDTAMYLCATSKRETEQYFGPGTRLTVT.